Each of the 21 T cell receptor beta chains below was sequenced from the same sample in a study of cytomegalovirus exposure and HLA in healthy donors. PCR amplification relied on 60 Vbeta primers (plus 13 Jbeta primers). Assay used: immunoSEQ multiplex PCR; TCRdb lists only in-frame clones, some missing. The sample consists of 150,000 to 200,000 clones, 82% of them appearing once. What was sequenced was PBMCs. The receptors were gathered from a girl aged 2 to 9 in good health and CMV-seropositive.

The gene calls are TRBV30 and TRBJ2-7; tentative D call: TRBD2 (5 bases). Trimming removed 5 bases at V and 0 bases at J, with 14 bases between. The germline CDR1 and CDR2 sequences are GTSNPN and SVGIG (reference sequence). This CDR3 spans 14 amino acids. The CDR3, as DNA: TGTGCCTGGGCTCGGGGAATGGGCTCCTACGAGCAGTACTTC. It specifies CAWARGMGSYEQYF. The full variable domain, with the rest looked up from reference TRBV30 and TRBJ2-7, is SQTIHQWPATLVQPVGSPLSLECTVEGTSNPNLYWYRQAAGRGLQLLFYSVGIGQISSEVPQNLSASRPQDRQFILSSKKLLLSDSGFYLCAWARGMGSYEQYFGPGTRLTVT.

This chain links TRBV6-5 with TRBJ2-1; 8 nucleotides agree with TRBD2. This CDR3 is built from 13 residues. The junction had 4 bases not matched to a gene; V was cut back by 5 bases and J by 7 bases. CDR1 MNHEY and CDR2 SVGAGI come from the germline V gene. CDR3 residues: CASSPGGRNEQFF. The CDR3 DNA sequence: TGTGCCAGCAGTCCCGGCGGGAGGAATGAGCAGTTCTTC.

This rearrangement joins TRBV7-3 to TRBJ1-1, with D perhaps matching TRBD1 (6 bases). Germline-derived CDR1 and CDR2 are SGHTA and FQGTGA. The CDR3 consists of 14 residues. Trimming left V 5 bases short and J 1 base short, with 11 bases between. This chain's CDR3 is CASSLDRANTEAFF. In DNA, the CDR3 is TGTGCCAGCAGCCTGGACAGAGCGAACACTGAAGCTTTCTTT.

This sequence joins TRBV28 and TRBJ1-5; D remains ambiguous. The V and J ends lost 3 bases and 2 bases respectively, with 11 bases between them. CDR1 and CDR2 (germline): MDHEN, SYDVKM. The CDR3 loop spans 15 amino acids. The CDR3: CASSFGERRNQPQHF. The CDR3 coding sequence is TGTGCCAGCAGTTTCGGGGAGAGGCGCAATCAGCCCCAGCATTTT.

The table lists this clone with a count of one. The CDR3 protein is CASTIGLGTNEQFF. The CDR3 DNA is TGCGCCAGCACGATCGGACTAGGGACCAATGAGCAGTTCTTC. V is TRBV5-1 and J is TRBJ2-1; 7 positions agree with TRBD2. Germline loops: CDR1 SGHRS, CDR2 YFSETQ. This CDR3 comprises 14 residues. V gave up 6 bases and J gave up 6 bases; unmatched junction bases: 9.

The chain's CDR3 is CAISEFRGAYTEAFF. The CDR3 DNA is TGTGCCATCAGTGAGTTTCGGGGGGCGTACACTGAAGCTTTCTTT. The chain combines TRBV10-3 with TRBJ1-1; D possibly corresponds to TRBD1 (6 bases). V dropped 1 base and J dropped 3 bases, with 12 bases sitting between them. The CDR3 is made up of 15 amino acids. CDR1 is ENHRY, CDR2 SYGVKD, per germline.

The gene calls are TRBV6-5 and TRBJ2-3, with D tentatively TRBD2 (5 bases). Trimming removed 4 bases at V and 1 base at J, with 12 bases between. The CDR3 runs 15 residues. From germline, CDR1 is MNHEY and CDR2 SVGAGI. DNA of the CDR3: TGTGCCAGCAGTTCAACTTGGGGAGGCACAGATACGCAGTATTTT. Its translation: CASSSTWGGTDTQYF.

This chain connects TRBV5-1 to TRBJ2-7; 12 bases agree with TRBD2. The CDR3 has 15 amino acids. The V gene end was trimmed by 0 bases and the J gene end by 5 bases; junction bases not matched to a gene: 3. Per the germline V gene, CDR1 is SGHRS and CDR2 is YFSETQ. In DNA, the CDR3 is TGCGCCAGCAGCTTGGGACTAGCGGGAGCTAACGAGCAGTACTTC. Its protein product is CASSLGLAGANEQYF.

The chain uses TRBV4-1 and TRBJ1-4, with 9 bases lining up with TRBD1. Germline lookup yields CDR1 MGHRA and CDR2 YSYEKL. This CDR3 is built from 15 residues. After removal of 4 bases from V and 8 bases from J, the junction contained 8 bases not matched to a gene. The DNA of the CDR3 is TGCGCCAGCAGCCTCCGGACAGGGGAAGACGAAAAACTGTTTTTT. Translating gives CASSLRTGEDEKLFF.

The V gene is TRBV10-3, the J gene TRBJ2-7; D uncertain. Trimming stripped 3 bases from V and 7 bases from J, with 7 bases between. Germline V gives CDR1 ENHRY, CDR2 SYGVKD. This CDR3 spans 11 amino acids. The CDR3: CAISEGEEQYF. In DNA, the CDR3 is TGTGCCATCAGTGAAGGAGAAGAGCAGTACTTC.

The V call is TRBV28, the J call TRBJ2-3, with D unclear. CDR1 MDHEN and CDR2 SYDVKM come from the germline V gene. Trimming took off 7 bases at V and 4 bases at J, with 6 bases between the two ends. There are 11 residues in the CDR3. CDR3 region: CASKAADTQYF. The CDR3 DNA reads TGTGCCAGCAAGGCGGCAGATACGCAGTATTTT. Full variable domain (rest looked up from reference TRBV28 and TRBJ2-3): DVKVTQSSRYLVKRTGEKVFLECVQDMDHENMFWYRQDPGLGLRLIYFSYDVKMKEKGDIPEGYSVSREKKERFSLILESASTNQTSMYLCASKAADTQYFGPGTRLTVL.

V is TRBV18 and J is TRBJ2-3, with a tentative D call TRBD2 (5 bases). This CDR3 has 15 residues. Germline lookup yields CDR1 KGHSH and CDR2 LQKENI. V was shortened by 2 bases and J by 3 bases, with 12 bases between the two germline ends. CDR3 region: CASSPRMGGTDTQYF. The CDR3 DNA sequence: TGTGCCAGCTCACCAAGAATGGGCGGGACAGATACGCAGTATTTT.

The V and J genes are TRBV5-1 and TRBJ1-1, with 10 bases identical to TRBD1. V lost 3 bases to trimming and J lost 4 bases; unmatched junction nucleotides: 3. The germline CDR1 and CDR2 sequences are SGHRS and YFSETQ. The CDR3 extends over 14 amino acids. This CDR3 is CASSSGQGSTEAFF. The DNA of the CDR3 is TGCGCCAGCAGCTCGGGACAGGGGAGCACTGAAGCTTTCTTT.

The chain is built from TRBV28 and TRBJ1-5, with TRBD1 matching 9 bases. The trim removed 5 bases at V and 1 base at J, leaving 6 bases unmatched. The CDR3 contains 16 residues. In germline, CDR1 is MDHEN, CDR2 SYDVKM. CDR3 amino acids: CASSRTGEGSNQPQHF. In DNA, the CDR3 is TGTGCCAGCAGTCGGACAGGGGAAGGGAGCAATCAGCCCCAGCATTTT.

The table lists this clone with a few counts. The chain links TRBV6-4 to TRBJ2-2; 7 bases line up with TRBD2. The length of the CDR3 is 14 residues. V lost 0 bases and J lost 6; bases outside the gene matches: 1. The germline V gene has CDR1 MRHNA and CDR2 SNTAGT. The CDR3 protein is CASSDSRESGELFF. CDR3 nucleotide sequence: TGTGCCAGCAGTGACTCGCGGGAGTCCGGGGAGCTGTTTTTT.

The rearrangement links TRBV28 to TRBJ2-5; 14 nucleotides align to TRBD2. Germline values: CDR1 MDHEN, CDR2 SYDVKM. The CDR3 is made up of 19 amino acids. The V gene end was trimmed by 5 bases and the J gene end by 1 base; junction bases not matched to a gene: 12. The CDR3 loop reads CASSTKPGLAGVSQETQYF. In nucleotides, the CDR3 is TGTGCCAGCAGTACTAAACCGGGACTAGCGGGAGTCAGCCAAGAGACCCAGTACTTC.

This clone came up once. The gene calls are TRBV5-3 and TRBJ2-5; 9 bases are a match to TRBD2. TRBV5-3 is classed as an ORF, of uncertain function. The CDR3 has 12 amino acids. J lost 4 bases, V lost 5 bases, and 0 bases had no gene match. DNA of the CDR3: TGTGCCAGAAGACTAGCGGGAGAGACCCAGTACTTC. The encoded protein is CARRLAGETQYF.

The rearrangement links TRBV11-2 to TRBJ2-2; 9 positions match TRBD2. The V and J ends lost 4 bases and 1 base, in that order; junction bases with no gene match: 13. Germline V gene lookup returns CDR1 SGHAT and CDR2 FQNNGV. The CDR3 extends over 19 amino acids. The CDR3 sequence: CASSSLGREGPGNTGELFF. The CDR3 nucleotides are TGTGCCAGCAGCTCCTTGGGGCGGGAGGGCCCGGGGAACACCGGGGAGCTGTTTTTT.

The rearrangement uses TRBV29-1 and TRBJ1-1, with 12 nucleotides matching TRBD1. The V and J ends lost 6 bases and 2 bases, in that order; junction bases with no gene match: 4. The CDR3 runs 14 residues. Germline CDR1 reads SQVTM; CDR2 reads ANQGSEA. Here the CDR3 DNA reads TGCAGCGTGGGGACAGGGGGCTACAACACTGAAGCTTTCTTT. It translates to CSVGTGGYNTEAFF.

The chain uses TRBV7-9 and TRBJ1-1; D might be TRBD1 (5 bases). There are 13 residues in the CDR3. The V gene's germline CDR1 is SEHNR and CDR2 FQNEAQ (reference sequence). Trimming took off 3 bases at V and 7 bases at J, with 12 bases between the two ends. The CDR3 DNA is TGTGCCAGCAGCTTCGGACAAAGTTTTGAAGCTTTCTTT. It specifies CASSFGQSFEAFF.

This clone was observed a few times. The rearrangement uses TRBV20-1 and TRBJ2-7, with 7 positions matching TRBD1. V shed 6 bases, J shed 4 bases, and the junction held 3 bases outside the gene matches. The CDR3 runs 11 residues. CDR1 is DFQATT, CDR2 SNEGSKA, per germline (reference sequence). CDR3 nucleotide sequence: TGCAGTGCGGGACAGTTATACGAGCAGTACTTC. It translates to CSAGQLYEQYF.